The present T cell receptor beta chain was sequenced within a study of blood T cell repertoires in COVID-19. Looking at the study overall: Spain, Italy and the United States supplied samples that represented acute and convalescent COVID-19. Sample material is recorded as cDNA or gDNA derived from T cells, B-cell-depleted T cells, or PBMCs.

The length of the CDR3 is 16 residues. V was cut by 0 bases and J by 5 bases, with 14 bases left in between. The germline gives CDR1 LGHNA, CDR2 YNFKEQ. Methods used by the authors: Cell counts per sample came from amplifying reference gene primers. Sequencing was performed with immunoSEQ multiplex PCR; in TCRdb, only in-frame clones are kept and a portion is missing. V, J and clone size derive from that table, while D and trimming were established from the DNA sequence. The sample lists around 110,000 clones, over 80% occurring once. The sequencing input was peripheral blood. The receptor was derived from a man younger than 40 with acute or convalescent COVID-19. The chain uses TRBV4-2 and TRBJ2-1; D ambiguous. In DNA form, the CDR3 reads TGTGCCAGCAGCCAAGAACGCGCGGCCCTCGACAATGAGCAGTTCTTC. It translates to CASSQERAALDNEQFF.